These 15 T cell receptor beta chains came from one sample sequenced in a study of CD8+ T cells in alopecia areata. TCR sequencing used cDNA made by reverse transcription of extracted RNA. Only in-frame clones appear in the TCRdb table, and some are missing; sequencing was by immunoSEQ multiplex PCR. The sample includes over 250,000 clones, 60% of them seen just once. Treatment described: oral pan-JAK inhibitor, 5-10 mg twice daily. The specimen comprised CD4+ T cells sorted from blood, sampled around week 54, from a patient treated with tofacitinib. These TCRs come from a human donor with alopecia areata.

To note about this clone: The sample carries other DNA sequences with the same CDR3. The chain carries TRBV29-1 and TRBJ1-1; 7 bases are shared with TRBD1. The CDR3 runs to 13 residues. Looked up from germline, CDR1 is SQVTM and CDR2 is ANQGSEA. V trimming: 6 bases; J trimming: 1 base; junction bases outside the gene matches: 5. This CDR3 reads CSVAGQTNTEAFF. The CDR3 DNA follows: TGCAGCGTCGCGGGACAGACGAACACTGAAGCTTTCTTT.

The rearrangement joins TRBV9 to TRBJ2-2, with D unresolved. CDR1 and CDR2 from the germline V gene are SGDLS and YYNGEE. The CDR3 sequence is 13 residues long. Deletions cut 0 bases from V and 8 bases from J, with 8 bases between. The CDR3 coding sequence is TGTGCCAGCAGCGTAGAGGTCGCGGGGGAGCTGTTTTTT. Residues: CASSVEVAGELFF. The full variable domain, completed using reference TRBV9 and TRBJ2-2, is DSGVTQTPKHLITATGQRVTLRCSPRSGDLSVYWYQQSLDQGLQFLIQYYNGEERAKGNILERFSAQQFPDLHSELNLSSLELGDSALYFCASSVEVAGELFFGEGSRLTVL.

V and J are TRBV9 and TRBJ2-5; no firm D call. V lost 3 bases and J lost 5, with 11 bases in between. CDR3 length: 13 amino acids. CDR1 SGDLS and CDR2 YYNGEE come from the germline V gene. CDR3 in DNA: TGTGCCAGCAGCGACCCGAATATGGAGACCCAGTACTTC. Translation: CASSDPNMETQYF.

The rearrangement joins TRBV20-1 to TRBJ2-2; TRBD1 matches 7 bases. Germline V lookup: CDR1 DFQATT, CDR2 SNEGSKA (reference sequence). The length of the CDR3 is 11 residues. J gave up 8 bases and V 6 bases, and 3 bases lay outside the gene matches. The CDR3 nucleotides are TGCAGTGCGACAGGGTCGGGGGAGCTGTTTTTT. Translating it yields CSATGSGELFF.

CDR3 in amino acids: CASSPQTGENSPLHF. The CDR3 DNA reads TGTGCCAGCTCACCACAGACAGGGGAGAATTCACCCCTCCACTTT. The V call is TRBV18, the J call TRBJ1-6, with 8 bases matching TRBD1. The V gene's germline CDR1 is KGHSH and CDR2 LQKENI. The CDR3 sequence is 15 residues long. The V and J ends lost 1 base and 7 bases, in that order; junction bases with no gene match: 3.

The V call is TRBV13, the J call TRBJ2-2; tentatively, D is TRBD2 (6 bases). Per germline, CDR1 PRHDT and CDR2 FYEKMQ (reference sequence). The CDR3 contains 15 residues. Trimming took 5 bases from V and 4 from J, leaving 14 bases between them. In nucleotides, the CDR3 is TGTGCCAGCAGCCAAGTTCTCGGGGGCACCGGGGAGCTGTTTTTT. Its protein is CASSQVLGGTGELFF.

The chain carries TRBV30 and TRBJ2-5, with D perhaps assigned TRBD1 or TRBD2 (5 bases each). CDR1 is GTSNPN, CDR2 SVGIG, per germline (reference sequence). CDR3 length equals 13 residues. Between the trimmed V and J ends, which lost 3 bases and 2 bases, there was a span of 10 bases. The DNA for the CDR3 is TGTGCCTGGAGGGGACCAGGGCAAGAGACCCAGTACTTC. Encoded protein: CAWRGPGQETQYF.

The chain couples TRBV9 to TRBJ1-3; D perhaps matches TRBD1 (5 bases). Trimming cost V 0 bases and J 0 bases, with 10 bases left between them. The CDR3 has 16 amino acids. Germline V gene sequence: CDR1 SGDLS, CDR2 YYNGEE. CDR3 in amino acids: CASSVGTGRSGNTIYF. In nucleotides, the CDR3 is TGTGCCAGCAGCGTAGGTACAGGCCGCTCTGGAAACACCATATATTTT. The full variable domain, its missing parts supplied by reference TRBV9 and TRBJ1-3, is DSGVTQTPKHLITATGQRVTLRCSPRSGDLSVYWYQQSLDQGLQFLIQYYNGEERAKGNILERFSAQQFPDLHSELNLSSLELGDSALYFCASSVGTGRSGNTIYFGEGSWLTVV.

V and J are TRBV30 and TRBJ2-7, with 10 bases fitting TRBD2. Germline assignment: CDR1 GTSNPN and CDR2 SVGIG (reference sequence). J was trimmed by 4 bases and V by 0 bases; bases with no gene match: 15. The CDR3 totals 18 residues. CDR3 region: CAWSVRVLRSGGRYEQYF. The DNA for the CDR3 is TGTGCCTGGAGTGTACGAGTCCTTCGTAGCGGGGGGCGGTACGAGCAGTACTTC. Full variable domain (remainder filled in from reference TRBV30 and TRBJ2-7): SQTIHQWPATLVQPVGSPLSLECTVEGTSNPNLYWYRQAAGRGLQLLFYSVGIGQISSEVPQNLSASRPQDRQFILSSKKLLLSDSGFYLCAWSVRVLRSGGRYEQYFGPGTRLTVT.

This clone occurred a few times. The J gene is TRBJ2-3, the V gene TRBV11-2; D is undetermined. There are 13 residues in the CDR3. The V and J ends lost 5 bases and 2 bases respectively, with 8 bases between them. In germline, CDR1 is SGHAT, CDR2 FQNNGV. CDR3 DNA sequence: TGTGCCAGCAGCAAAGTGAACACAGATACGCAGTATTTT. Translation gives CASSKVNTDTQYF.

This clone was recorded a few times. This CDR3 is also generated by other DNA sequences in the sample. The rearrangement uses TRBV29-1 and TRBJ2-5; D gene uncertain. Germline V lookup: CDR1 SQVTM, CDR2 ANQGSEA. Trimming stripped 1 base from V and 4 bases from J, with 4 bases between. This CDR3 is 11 amino acids long. DNA for the CDR3: TGCAGCGTTGAAGTGGGAGAGACCCAGTACTTC. Translation: CSVEVGETQYF.

The chain has TRBV5-6 and TRBJ1-1; possible D gene TRBD1, 5 bases. The germline gives CDR1 SGHDT, CDR2 YYEEEE. The CDR3 is made up of 14 amino acids. Trimming shortened V by 0 bases and J by 7 bases, and 13 bases separated the two germline ends. The CDR3 DNA reads TGTGCCAGCAGCTTGGTTTTAGTTGGGGGTGAAGCTTTCTTT. Its protein is CASSLVLVGGEAFF.

The CDR3 nucleotides read TGTGCCAGCAGCTTCGTTTTAGATCCCGGGGAGCTGTTTTTT. Encoded protein: CASSFVLDPGELFF. This chain links TRBV7-2 with TRBJ2-2; D ambiguous. V gave up 3 bases and J gave up 6 bases, with 11 bases separating them. CDR1 and CDR2 (germline): SGHTA, FQGNSA. The CDR3 extends over 14 amino acids.

The V gene is TRBV19, the J gene TRBJ2-1; D unclear. The CDR3 totals 14 residues. Germline CDR1 LNHDA, CDR2 SQIVND (reference sequence). V lost 3 bases and J 4 bases, leaving 10 bases between the germline ends. In nucleotides, the CDR3 is TGTGCCAGTAGTATTGGCAGCGTTTACAATGAGCAGTTCTTC. Translated: CASSIGSVYNEQFF.

This chain links TRBV4-1 with TRBJ2-1; no clear D gene. CDR3 length: 11 amino acids. Trimming pared 3 bases from V and 5 bases from J, leaving 2 bases between. Germline V gives CDR1 MGHRA, CDR2 YSYEKL. DNA for the CDR3: TGCGCCAGCAGCCAGAACAATGAGCAGTTCTTC. Protein sequence: CASSQNNEQFF.